What follows are 2 T cell receptor beta chains derived from one specimen sequenced in a study of OX40 agonist ivuxolimab in advanced cancers. Method: immunoSEQ multiplex PCR; TCRdb's copy keeps in-frame clones and lacks some. Of tens of thousands of clones listed, 92% are singletons. The sequencing used CD4+ or CD8+ T cells sorted from blood, collected in a trial of the OX40 agonist ivuxolimab. The source is an adult with an advanced solid tumor such as melanoma, head and neck, liver or kidney cancer.

This chain joins TRBV6-1 and TRBJ2-7; 10 bases are a match to TRBD1. The V and J ends lost 4 bases and 5 bases, in that order; junction bases with no gene match: 8. The CDR3 has 15 residues. Germline V lookup: CDR1 MNHNS, CDR2 SASEGT. CDR3 loop: CASSGERQGAHEQYF. CDR3 nucleotides: TGTGCCAGCAGTGGAGAGCGACAGGGGGCGCACGAGCAGTACTTC.

This clone was counted a single time. The chain has TRBV27 and TRBJ2-1; 10 bases match TRBD2. Trimming removed 8 bases from V and 6 bases from J; junction bases left unmatched: 10. Per germline, CDR1 MNHEY and CDR2 SMNVEV (reference sequence). The CDR3 consists of 15 residues. This chain's CDR3 is CASSHLAGDLNEQFF. Here the CDR3 DNA reads TGTGCCAGCTCCCACCTAGCGGGAGATCTCAATGAGCAGTTCTTC.